This T cell receptor delta chain was identified during a study of gamma-delta T cells after stem cell transplantation. TCRdb called clones from the RT-PCR reads again using CATT. The sample records under 3,000 delta-chain clones, about 32% being singletons. Losses at the gene ends were 0 bases for V and 1 base for J; bases not matched to a gene: 13. This CDR3 spans 19 amino acids. Looked up from germline, CDR1 is GEAIGNYY and CDR2 is EKD. This receptor was taken from a human donor. It is not recorded whose cells these are; they may come from a transplant donor. This rearrangement joins TRDV2 to TRDJ1, with 10 positions matching TRDD3. The sample comprised gamma-delta T cells. The CDR3 DNA sequence: TGTGCCTGTGACACCGTTGACTCCGGGGGATACGCGGGCACCGATAAACTCATCTTT. It codes for CACDTVDSGGYAGTDKLIF.